Following are 27 T cell receptor beta chains from one sample sequenced in a study of cytomegalovirus exposure and HLA in healthy donors (dated by TCRdb to about 2017). The library was prepared using the immunoSEQ multiplex PCR assay. A mixture of 60 forward primers for TCR Vbeta segments and 13 reverse primers for TCR Jbeta segments was used in the multiplex PCR. Held by TCRdb, this immuneACCESS table contains in-frame sequences only and omits some clones. Under half of the omission traces to an unresolved V gene where checked; the cause of the rest is unknown. The sample data list about 70,000 clones, and around 86% of these were observed just once. The ten largest account for roughly 2% of the sample. Sequenced sample: PBMCs. Receptors originate from a woman aged 25 to 39 in good health and CMV-seronegative.

The chain employs TRBV7-8 and TRBJ2-7; 10 bases align to TRBD2. The CDR3 extends over 14 amino acids. With 5 bases clipped from V and 2 bases from J, the junction kept 3 bases outside the gene matches. Germline V lookup: CDR1 SGHVS, CDR2 FQNEAQ. The CDR3 sequence is CASSHGLAAYEQYF. CDR3 bases: TGTGCCAGCAGCCATGGACTAGCGGCCTACGAGCAGTACTTC.

This chain connects TRBV30 to TRBJ2-2; maybe TRBD2 (6 bases). The CDR3 length is 15 residues. CDR1 and CDR2 (germline): GTSNPN, SVGIG (reference sequence). V was shortened by 2 bases and J by 4 bases, with 14 bases between the two germline ends. CDR3 in amino acids: CAWSPRGLFTGELFF. CDR3 DNA sequence: TGTGCCTGGAGTCCGCGGGGTCTCTTCACCGGGGAGCTGTTTTTT.

J is TRBJ1-1 and V is TRBV6-5, with 7 bases matching TRBD1. The ends lost 8 bases at V and 11 bases at J; junction bases unmatched: 14. CDR3 length: 13 residues. Germline lookup yields CDR1 MNHEY and CDR2 SVGAGI. CDR3 DNA sequence: TGTGCCAGCGGGAGGTTAGAGGGGGCTTTGGCTTTCTTT. Translated: CASGRLEGALAFF.

V and J are TRBV2 and TRBJ1-1; D unresolved. The CDR3 length is 12 residues. The V end was cut by 11 bases, the J end by 4 bases, with 14 bases between. Germline V gene lookup returns CDR1 SNHLY and CDR2 FYNNEI. The CDR3 DNA follows: TGTGCCTGCTCAGATCCGGGCACTGAAGCTTTCTTT. It translates to CACSDPGTEAFF.

The V gene is TRBV9, the J gene TRBJ2-1, with 12 bases that match TRBD2. The germline gives CDR1 SGDLS, CDR2 YYNGEE. The CDR3 is 15 residues long. V gave up 4 bases and J gave up 6 bases; unmatched junction bases: 5. Here the CDR3 reads CASSPGLAGPNEQFF. As DNA, the CDR3 is TGTGCCAGCAGCCCGGGACTAGCGGGCCCCAATGAGCAGTTCTTC. The full variable domain, in which reference TRBV9 and TRBJ2-1 provide the parts outside the CDR3, is DSGVTQTPKHLITATGQRVTLRCSPRSGDLSVYWYQQSLDQGLQFLIQYYNGEERAKGNILERFSAQQFPDLHSELNLSSLELGDSALYFCASSPGLAGPNEQFFGPGTRLTVL.

In the case of this clone: A junction boundary mismatches the germline segment, possibly from a read error. CDR3 sequence: CASSLDRAGQETQYF. The CDR3, as DNA: TGTGCTAGCAGCTTAGATCGAGCGGGACAAGAGACCCAGTACTTC. V usage is TRBV7-7 and J usage is TRBJ2-5; 7 bases fit TRBD2. From germline, CDR1 is SSHAT and CDR2 FNYEAQ (reference sequence). The CDR3 spans 15 residues.

CDR3: CASSYSGGNTDTQYF. The DNA of the CDR3 is TGTGCCAGCAGTTACTCGGGCGGGAACACAGATACGCAGTATTTT. The chain carries TRBV6-5 and TRBJ2-3, with a possible D match to TRBD2 (6 bases). V lost 0 bases and J lost 2, with 9 bases in between. Germline V gene sequence: CDR1 MNHEY, CDR2 SVGAGI. This CDR3 region has 15 residues.

The chain couples TRBV5-5 to TRBJ2-1; D ambiguous. The CDR3 runs to 15 residues. Trimming cost V 2 bases and J 0 bases, with 9 bases left between them. Germline V gives CDR1 SGHKS, CDR2 YYEKEE (reference sequence). The chain's CDR3 is CASSFAALSYNEQFF. As DNA, the CDR3 is TGTGCCAGCAGCTTTGCCGCGCTCTCCTACAATGAGCAGTTCTTC. Full variable domain (missing parts from reference TRBV5-5 and TRBJ2-1): DAGVTQSPTHLIKTRGQQVTLRCSPISGHKSVSWYQQVLGQGPQFIFQYYEKEERGRGNFPDRFSARQFPNYSSELNVNALLLGDSALYLCASSFAALSYNEQFFGPGTRLTVL.

This clone has just one count. The chain employs TRBV27 and TRBJ2-7; D gene uncertain. Deletions cut 6 bases from V and 4 bases from J, with 13 bases between. Germline CDR1 and CDR2: MNHEY and SMNVEV (reference sequence). This CDR3 comprises 13 residues. The CDR3 reads CASSPQERYEQYF. The DNA of the CDR3 is TGTGCCAGCAGCCCCCAGGAAAGATACGAGCAGTACTTC.

The chain couples TRBV4-1 to TRBJ2-1, with D possibly TRBD1 on 5 matching bases. Germline V CDR1 and CDR2: MGHRA, YSYEKL. The CDR3 extends over 17 amino acids. Trimming took 0 bases from V and 3 from J, leaving 15 bases between them. CDR3 in DNA: TGCGCCAGCAGCCAAGAAAGCCGTCAACAGGTCTACAATGAGCAGTTCTTC. Its translation is CASSQESRQQVYNEQFF.

V and J are TRBV6-5 and TRBJ1-2; perhaps TRBD1 as D (5 bases). The V and J ends lost 2 bases and 8 bases respectively, with 15 bases between them. Germline CDR1 reads MNHEY; CDR2 reads SVGAGI. This CDR3 has 14 residues. Written as DNA, the CDR3 is TGTGCCAGCAGTTACGCGCCCGACAGAGGCGGCTACACCTTC. This encodes CASSYAPDRGGYTF.

The chain couples TRBV4-1 to TRBJ2-5; 7 bases fit TRBD2. Germline CDR1 and CDR2: MGHRA and YSYEKL. The CDR3 sequence is 17 residues long. The trim removed 1 base at V and 5 bases at J, leaving 13 bases unmatched. CDR3 nucleotide sequence: TGCGCCAGCAGCCAAGTTTCCGGGGGTAGCGGGTGGGAGACCCAGTACTTC. The encoded protein is CASSQVSGGSGWETQYF.

This sequence joins TRBV13 and TRBJ2-7, with D perhaps TRBD1 (5 bases). CDR1 is PRHDT and CDR2 is FYEKMQ in the germline V gene (reference sequence). This CDR3 is built from 14 residues. Trimming took off 0 bases at V and 5 bases at J, with 11 bases between the two ends. Here the CDR3 DNA reads TGTGCCAGCAGCTTAGGACAGGAGAGTAACGAGCAGTACTTC. Its translation is CASSLGQESNEQYF. Variable domain in full (rest from reference TRBV13 and TRBJ2-7): AAGVIQSPRHLIKEKRETATLKCYPIPRHDTVYWYQQGPGQDPQFLISFYEKMQSDKGSIPDRFSAQQFSDYHSELNMSSLELGDSALYFCASSLGQESNEQYFGPGTRLTVT.

This clone was seen only once. The J gene is TRBJ2-7, the V gene TRBV28; possible D gene TRBD2, 6 bases. The CDR3 contains 11 residues. Germline CDR1 and CDR2: MDHEN and SYDVKM. CDR3 protein: CAGGSFYEQYF. The CDR3 coding sequence is TGTGCGGGGGGATCCTTCTACGAGCAGTACTTC.

The chain is built from TRBV13 and TRBJ2-3; TRBD1 agrees at 10 bases. The CDR3 has 15 residues. With V trimmed by 4 bases and J by 3 bases, 4 bases remained unmatched. CDR1 is PRHDT and CDR2 is FYEKMQ in the germline V gene (reference sequence). For the CDR3, the DNA is TGTGCCAGCAGCTCCCCGGGACAGGGGACAGATACGCAGTATTTT. It codes for CASSSPGQGTDTQYF.

The genes are TRBV27 and TRBJ2-1; 14 bases line up with TRBD2. The ends lost 5 bases at V and 4 bases at J; junction bases unmatched: 4. The CDR3 totals 16 residues. Germline values: CDR1 MNHEY, CDR2 SMNVEV (reference sequence). This chain's CDR3 is CASSRLAGGRYNEQFF. The CDR3 nucleotides read TGTGCCAGCAGTCGACTAGCGGGAGGGCGTTACAATGAGCAGTTCTTC.

The chain combines TRBV27 with TRBJ2-1; tentatively, D is TRBD1 (5 bases). With 3 bases removed from V and 0 bases from J, the gap between germline ends came to 15 bases. In germline, CDR1 is MNHEY, CDR2 SMNVEV (reference sequence). This CDR3 is 17 amino acids long. The CDR3: CASSFDSLLNSYNEQFF. Here the CDR3 DNA reads TGTGCCAGCAGTTTCGACAGCCTCCTTAACTCCTACAATGAGCAGTTCTTC.

The CDR3: CASSLSPGTGTGELFF. For the CDR3, the DNA is TGTGCCAGCAGTTTATCGCCCGGGACAGGGACCGGGGAGCTGTTTTTT. The rearrangement joins TRBV27 to TRBJ2-2; TRBD1 aligns across 9 bases. The CDR3 totals 16 residues. The germline V gene encodes CDR1 MNHEY and CDR2 SMNVEV (reference sequence). Germline trimming cut 0 bases from V and 5 bases from J; bases unmatched to any gene: 4.

The rearrangement links TRBV15 to TRBJ2-5, with TRBD2 as a possible D gene (6 bases). There are 14 residues in the CDR3. Trimming stripped 1 base from V and 2 bases from J, with 8 bases between. Looked up from germline, CDR1 is LNHNV and CDR2 is YYDKDF (reference sequence). DNA for the CDR3: TGTGCCACCAGCAGAGTGGGGGGTCAAGAGACCCAGTACTTC. It translates to CATSRVGGQETQYF.

The J gene is TRBJ1-2, the V gene TRBV15; 7 nucleotides match TRBD1. The J segment lost 5 bases and the V segment lost 0 bases, leaving 6 bases of the junction unmatched. Germline lookup yields CDR1 LNHNV and CDR2 YYDKDF (reference sequence). CDR3 length: 15 residues. The CDR3 DNA follows: TGTGCCACCAGCAGAGACCAGGGGGGTGCATATGGCTACACCTTC. This translates into CATSRDQGGAYGYTF.

This sequence joins TRBV7-9 and TRBJ2-7; TRBD1 matches at 8 bases. Germline trimming cut 4 bases from V and 3 bases from J; bases unmatched to any gene: 11. Germline assignment: CDR1 SEHNR and CDR2 FQNEAQ (reference sequence). The CDR3 runs to 16 residues. CDR3 region: CASSSSTGVWGYEQYF. Here the CDR3 DNA reads TGTGCCAGCAGCTCGTCGACAGGGGTGTGGGGCTACGAGCAGTACTTC.

As to this clone: The junction departs from the called germline gene at one end, perhaps through a read error. V is TRBV7-9 and J is TRBJ2-7, with 12 bases fitting TRBD2. The germline V gene has CDR1 SEHNR and CDR2 FQNEAQ (reference sequence). This CDR3 is built from 17 residues. The CDR3 DNA sequence: TGTTCCAGCAGCCCCAGACTAGCGGGAGAAGGATCCTACGAGCAGTACTTC. It encodes CSSSPRLAGEGSYEQYF. The full variable domain, in which reference TRBV7-9 and TRBJ2-7 provide the parts outside the CDR3, is DTGVSQNPRHKITKRGQNVTFRCDPISEHNRLYWYRQTLGQGPEFLTYFQNEAQLEKSRLLSDRFSAERPKGSFSTLEIQRTEQGDSAMYLCSSSPRLAGEGSYEQYFGPGTRLTVT.

V is TRBV28 and J is TRBJ2-1; 8 nucleotides match TRBD1. The CDR3 spans 14 residues. Germline loops: CDR1 MDHEN, CDR2 SYDVKM. V dropped 7 bases and J dropped 3; count of bases not matched to a gene: 5. The CDR3 coding sequence is TGTGCCAGCAAAACCGGGACAGGCTACAATGAGCAGTTCTTC. This gives the protein CASKTGTGYNEQFF. The full variable domain, in which reference TRBV28 and TRBJ2-1 provide the parts outside the CDR3, is DVKVTQSSRYLVKRTGEKVFLECVQDMDHENMFWYRQDPGLGLRLIYFSYDVKMKEKGDIPEGYSVSREKKERFSLILESASTNQTSMYLCASKTGTGYNEQFFGPGTRLTVL.

The chain is built from TRBV7-6 and TRBJ2-1, with TRBD2 matching 8 bases. Losses at the gene ends were 5 bases for V and 3 bases for J; bases not matched to a gene: 15. CDR3 length: 18 amino acids. Germline lookup yields CDR1 SGHVS and CDR2 FNYEAQ. CDR3 nucleotides: TGTGCCAGCAGCCCCCGGGGGGGGCTAGCGGGCAACTACAATGAGCAGTTCTTC. This encodes CASSPRGGLAGNYNEQFF.

The rearrangement uses TRBV5-4 and TRBJ1-2, with D maybe TRBD1 (6 bases). The CDR3 is made up of 14 amino acids. The germline V and J ends were trimmed by 0 bases and 8 bases, with 14 bases remaining between them. CDR1 SGHNT and CDR2 YYREEE come from the germline V gene (reference sequence). In nucleotides, the CDR3 is TGTGCCAGCAGCTTGGAACAGGGTTTTCAGGGCTACACCTTC. It encodes CASSLEQGFQGYTF.

This clone has only one observation. The chain links TRBV7-2 to TRBJ2-7, with TRBD2 as a possible D gene (6 bases). The CDR3 length is 14 residues. Germline V gene sequence: CDR1 SGHTA, CDR2 FQGNSA. V was cut by 5 bases and J by 0 bases, with 11 bases left in between. CDR3 residues: CASSPGTDSYEQYF. As DNA, the CDR3 is TGTGCCAGCAGCCCCGGGACTGACTCCTACGAGCAGTACTTC.

The chain has TRBV11-3 and TRBJ2-1, with D possibly matching TRBD2 (5 bases). The CDR3 is made up of 12 amino acids. Trimming left V 5 bases short and J 10 bases short, with 12 bases between. Germline CDR1 is SGHNT and CDR2 is YENEEA. CDR3 residues: CASSPRPGEQFF. The CDR3 DNA sequence: TGTGCCAGCAGCCCCCGACCGGGGGAGCAGTTCTTC.